This TCR beta chain was sequenced for a study of blood T cell repertoires in COVID-19. Study in general: Acute and convalescent COVID-19 samples came from the United States, Italy and Spain.

Germline V gene sequence: CDR1 SNHLY, CDR2 FYNNEI. The CDR3 loop spans 13 amino acids. V was clipped by 1 base and J by 3 bases, with 6 bases between them. Authors' methods: Scientists estimated how many nucleated cells there were by amplifying reference gene primers. The table came from immunoSEQ multiplex PCR; TCRdb's copy has only in-frame clones and leaves some out. V, J and clone size are those of that table, while D and trimming were read from the DNA. The sample holds about 290,000 clones; roughly nine tenths are singletons and the top ten take less than 2%. Before being deemed recovered, Cohort 3 donors had two negative PCRs, clearance, or symptom resolution.

The sample comprised PBMCs or T cells enriched from blood (not recorded which). The rearrangement links TRBV2 to TRBJ1-2; D not resolved. The clonotype comes from a woman in her thirties or forties who had recovered from COVID-19. The CDR3 reads CASSEGQDYGYTF. CDR3 coding DNA: TGTGCCAGCAGTGAAGGTCAGGACTATGGCTACACCTTC. Using reference TRBV2 and TRBJ1-2 for the parts outside the CDR3, the full variable domain is EPEVTQTPSHQVTQMGQEVILRCVPISNHLYFYWYRQILGQKVEFLVSFYNNEISEKSEIFDDQFSVERPDGSNFTLKIRSTKLEDSAMYFCASSEGQDYGYTFGSGTRLTVV.